The 8 T cell receptor beta chains presented below share a single source sample, sequenced in a study of cytomegalovirus exposure and HLA in healthy donors. PCR amplification relied on 60 Vbeta primers (plus 13 Jbeta primers). Sequencing used immunoSEQ multiplex PCR; TCRdb keeps in-frame clones, though not all of them. This sample has some 87,000 clones, with 65% to 85% found just once. The sequencing input was PBMCs. The source of these receptors is a woman in her thirties or forties in good health and CMV-seropositive.

This sequence joins TRBV7-7 and TRBJ2-5, with 7 nucleotides matching TRBD1. Trimming removed 5 bases from V and 1 base from J; junction bases left unmatched: 4. CDR3 length equals 14 residues. CDR1 is SSHAT, CDR2 FNYEAQ, per germline (reference sequence). This CDR3 reads CASSPTGAQETQYF. The CDR3 bases are TGTGCCAGCAGCCCAACAGGGGCCCAAGAGACCCAGTACTTC.

The V call is TRBV6-5, the J call TRBJ1-4, with a possible D match to TRBD1 (6 bases). From germline, CDR1 is MNHEY and CDR2 SVGAGI. The CDR3 sequence is 14 residues long. The V end lost 5 bases, the J end lost 7 bases, and 14 bases lay between the germline ends. The CDR3 sequence: CASSRGGDGEKLFF. Here the CDR3 DNA reads TGTGCCAGCAGTAGGGGGGGGGACGGTGAAAAACTGTTTTTT.

This chain links TRBV5-1 with TRBJ1-2; 10 positions agree with TRBD1. The CDR3 contains 17 residues. Germline V gene data show CDR1 as SGHRS and CDR2 as YFSETQ. Trimming at V came to 3 bases and at J to 4 bases, leaving 12 bases not matched to a gene. CDR3 in amino acids: CASSSGTRDRGPYGYTF. The CDR3 DNA reads as TGCGCCAGCAGCTCTGGAACCCGGGACAGGGGACCCTATGGCTACACCTTC.

The chain couples TRBV18 to TRBJ1-3; D is unresolved. V lost 0 bases and J lost 4, with 10 bases in between. Germline V lookup: CDR1 KGHSH, CDR2 LQKENI. The CDR3 spans 15 residues. CDR3 sequence (DNA): TGTGCCAGCTCACCACCTTCTGGCGGGGGAAACACCATATATTTT. This translates into CASSPPSGGGNTIYF.

The chain couples TRBV5-1 to TRBJ2-3; D gene unclear. Germline V gene lookup returns CDR1 SGHRS and CDR2 YFSETQ. There are 13 residues in the CDR3. Trimming shortened V by 3 bases and J by 5 bases, and 10 bases separated the two germline ends. Here the CDR3 reads CASSSRNRDTQYF. The CDR3 nucleotides read TGCGCCAGCAGCTCGAGAAACAGAGATACGCAGTATTTT.

The chain couples TRBV15 to TRBJ1-2, with D hard to call. Germline CDR1 is LNHNV and CDR2 is YYDKDF (reference sequence). This CDR3 contains 15 residues. The V end lost 0 bases, the J end lost 5 bases, and 13 bases lay between the germline ends. The CDR3 DNA reads as TGTGCCACCAGCAGAGATTCCGGGGTAGGGTATGGCTACACCTTC. Protein sequence: CATSRDSGVGYGYTF.

This chain joins TRBV9 and TRBJ1-1, with D perhaps TRBD1 (5 bases). V was trimmed by 0 bases and J by 6 bases, leaving 12 bases between them. CDR1 and CDR2 (germline): SGDLS, YYNGEE. This CDR3 has 14 amino acids. The CDR3 bases are TGTGCCAGCAGCGTAGTCCGGACATGGGCTGAAGCTTTCTTT. It translates to CASSVVRTWAEAFF.

This chain uses TRBV7-6 with TRBJ2-6; 7 positions match TRBD1. The germline CDR1 and CDR2 sequences are SGHVS and FNYEAQ. The CDR3 extends over 16 amino acids. V trimming: 5 bases; J trimming: 3 bases; junction bases outside the gene matches: 7. The DNA for the CDR3 is TGTGCCAGCAGCCGGTCAGGGGGTGGTGGGGCCAACGTCCTGACTTTC. Translating gives CASSRSGGGGANVLTF.